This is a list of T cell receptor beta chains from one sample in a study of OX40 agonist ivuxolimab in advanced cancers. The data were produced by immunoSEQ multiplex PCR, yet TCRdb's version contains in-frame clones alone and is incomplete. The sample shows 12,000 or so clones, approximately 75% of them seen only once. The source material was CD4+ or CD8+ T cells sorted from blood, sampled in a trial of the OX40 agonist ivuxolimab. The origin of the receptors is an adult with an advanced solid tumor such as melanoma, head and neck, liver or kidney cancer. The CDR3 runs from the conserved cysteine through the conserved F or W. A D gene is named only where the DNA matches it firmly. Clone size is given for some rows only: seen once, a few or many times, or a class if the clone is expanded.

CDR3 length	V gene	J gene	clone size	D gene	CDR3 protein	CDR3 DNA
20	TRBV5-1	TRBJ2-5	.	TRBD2	CASSLAGQRLAGYSGETQYF	TGCGCCAGCAGCTTGGCCGGCCAAAGACTAGCGGGTTATTCGGGGGAGACCCAGTACTTC
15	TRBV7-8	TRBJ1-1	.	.	CASSLDIGLNTEAFF	TGTGCCAGCAGCTTAGACATCGGCCTCAACACTGAAGCTTTCTTT
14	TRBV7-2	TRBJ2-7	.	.	CASSILGDSYEQYF	TGTGCCAGCAGCATTCTGGGGGACTCCTACGAGCAGTACTTC
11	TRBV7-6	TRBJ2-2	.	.	CASSTTGELFF	TGTGCCAGCAGCACGACCGGGGAGCTGTTTTTT
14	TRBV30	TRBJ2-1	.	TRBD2	CASSGRAPLDEQFF	TGTGCCTCTAGCGGGAGGGCCCCGTTGGATGAGCAGTTCTTC
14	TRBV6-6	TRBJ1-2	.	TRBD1	CATSGQGDDYGYTF	TGTGCCACCTCAGGACAGGGGGATGACTATGGCTACACCTTC
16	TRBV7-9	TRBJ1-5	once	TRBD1	CASSPGGGIGNQPQHF	TGTGCCAGCAGCCCAGGGGGGGGAATTGGCAATCAGCCCCAGCATTTT
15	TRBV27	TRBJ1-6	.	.	CASSPRGSYNSPLHF	TGTGCCAGCAGTCCACGAGGCTCCTATAATTCACCCCTCCACTTT
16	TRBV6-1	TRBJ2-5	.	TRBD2	CASSELAGGPQETQYF	TGTGCCAGCAGTGAATTAGCGGGGGGACCTCAAGAGACCCAGTACTTC
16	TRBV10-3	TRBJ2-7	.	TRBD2	CAISEFSGSSGSEQYF	TGTGCCATCAGTGAGTTCTCCGGGTCTAGCGGGAGCGAGCAGTACTTC
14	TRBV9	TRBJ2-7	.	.	CASSVDSGSYEQYF	TGTGCCAGCAGCGTAGACAGCGGCTCCTACGAGCAGTACTTC
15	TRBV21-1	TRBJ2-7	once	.	CASSKQPGRIYEQYF	TGTGCCAGCAGCAAGCAGCCGGGACGAATTTACGAGCAGTACTTC
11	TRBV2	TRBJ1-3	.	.	CATHSGNTIYF	TGTGCCACCCACTCTGGAAACACCATATATTTT